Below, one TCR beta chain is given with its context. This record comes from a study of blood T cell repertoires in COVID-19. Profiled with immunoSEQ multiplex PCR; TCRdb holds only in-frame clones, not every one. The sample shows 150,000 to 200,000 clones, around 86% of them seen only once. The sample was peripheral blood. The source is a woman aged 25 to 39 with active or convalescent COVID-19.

The CDR3 here is CAWSVQGKAEAFF. CDR3 bases: TGTGCCTGGAGTGTACAGGGAAAGGCTGAAGCTTTCTTT. This sequence joins TRBV30 and TRBJ1-1, with D possibly matching TRBD1 (6 bases). The CDR3 runs to 13 residues. Trimming shortened V by 0 bases and J by 6 bases, and 11 bases separated the two germline ends. The germline gives CDR1 GTSNPN, CDR2 SVGIG (reference sequence).